This TCR beta chain was observed in a study of T cell responses to AZD1222 COVID-19 vaccine (dated by TCRdb to about 2021). The study in broad terms: Because spike-specific TCR depth and breadth did not differ between the two schedules, AZD1222 recipients who got a second dose at roughly 4 weeks were pooled with those who got a second dose at roughly 12 weeks. Trial participants were enrolled by age into 18-55, 56-69 and 70-plus year subgroups, with roughly 150, 30 and 60 TCR-sequenced participants respectively. A total of 233 trial participants underwent TCR sequencing, of whom under 220 had received two doses of AZD1222 and roughly 26 had received two doses of the MenACWY control vaccine.

Trimming leaves V shorter by 4 bases and J shorter by 5 bases, with the junction holding 8 bases beyond the gene matches. The CDR3 holds 15 amino acids from the cysteine to the phenylalanine. Just CDR3 DNA is preserved here, 45 bases in frame from base 1. Taken from the germline V gene (reference sequence), the CDR1 and CDR2 loops are SEHNR and FQNEAQ. The investigation overall reported the following: Conclusions about previously exposed vaccinees were limited because only 5 or 6 AZD1222 recipients were SARS-CoV-2 seropositive at baseline. Nearly half of unique spike-specific TCRs reportedly recognized epitopes outside regions mutated in the B.1.351 and B.1.1.7 variants. In the small 56-69-year group, the increase in depth fell short of significance, most likely because of low power. A significant rise in spike-specific TCR breadth and depth was observed after two AZD1222 doses relative to day 0 and relative to MenACWY recipients. No day 14 peak-response samples were available, so repertoires were characterized only after the peak T cell response. Most participants were white British and females outnumbered males, and the authors suggested that clonal diversity may have been underestimated. Vaccine-associated CD4 TCRs spanned the whole spike protein, with dominant responses in regions 160-218 and 743-854.

As for this clone: It has no known antigen specificity. No much larger clonotype is one base removed from it; base qualities were not supplied.

The intended sense of this specimen's time point label: baseline before first vaccination. Vaccinee samples came from UK trials COV001 and COV002, including a single-blind randomized controlled phase 2/3 trial of AZD1222 (ChAdOx1 nCoV-19) in healthy adults. For TCRbeta chain sequencing, PBMC samples were collected from trial participants at day 0 and at day 28 after the second dose. The CDR3 regions of human TCRbeta chains were subjected to immunosequencing. The study's processing was this. TCRs in the repertoires were compared against a reference library of SARS-CoV-2-specific TCRs that had been generated with the MIRA antigen-specificity platform. Breadth was defined as the fraction of unique TCRs that were SARS-CoV-2-associated, and depth was defined as the fraction of total T cells that were SARS-CoV-2-associated. Each spike-specific TCR was assigned to its reactive spike region and to a CD4 or CD8 class using the MIRA data. Log10-transformed breadth and depth values were compared by one-way ANOVA with Sidak's multiple comparisons tests. In TCRdb, the immuneACCESS table is reduced to in-frame sequences with V and J assigned. These tables do not hold every clone; where another copy was compared, an unresolved V gene accounts for under half, and the others remain unexplained. The V and J calls and clone size were taken over from that table, and D and trimming were inferred from the DNA. This sample holds roughly 91,000 clones; over 85% were observed only once. The top ten clones comprise around 3% of the sample.

The TCR sequence derives from an adult in good health. The sequenced sample was peripheral blood, obtained on day 0 of AZD1222 vaccination. Recombination connected TRBV7-9 to TRBJ1-2; 9 bases in between match TRBD1. The bases are TGTGCCAGCAGCTCGTTGGACAGGGGCGGGTATGGCTACACCTTC. This is translated as CASSSLDRGGYGYTF.